This is a list of T cell receptor beta chains from one sample in a study of siplizumab effects on memory and regulatory T cells. Method: immunoSEQ multiplex PCR; TCRdb's copy keeps in-frame clones and lacks some. The sample carries over 85,000 clones, 95% to 97% recorded once. Sequencing was carried out using naive CD4+ T cells sorted from blood. The receptors were sampled from a human donor in good health. Both conserved end residues are part of each CDR3. D genes are given only for firm matches. Clone sizes are given selectively: once, few, many, or a class where the clone is expanded.

TRBV2,NA,TRBJ1-2,NA,CASSEVPLDYTF,TGTGCCAGCAGTGAAGTGCCTTTAGACTACACCTTC
TRBV6-5,NA,TRBJ1-2,NA,CASSYLAGGYGYTF,TGTGCCAGCAGTTACCTAGCAGGAGGCTATGGCTACACCTTC
TRBV18,NA,TRBJ2-3,TRBD2,CASSPPGRLADRTDTQYF,TGTGCCAGCTCACCACCGGGTCGGCTAGCGGACCGCACAGATACGCAGTATTTT
TRBV4-3,NA,TRBJ1-1,NA,CASSQVRLGDTEAFF,TGCGCCAGCAGCCAGGTACGCCTCGGGGACACTGAAGCTTTCTTT
TRBV5-1,NA,TRBJ1-6,NA,CASSLESGSPLHF,TGCGCCAGCAGCTTGGAGTCCGGATCACCCCTCCACTTT
TRBV4-1,NA,TRBJ1-2,NA,CASSQVGGDGYTF,TGCGCCAGCAGCCAAGTTGGGGGAGATGGCTACACCTTC
TRBV7-9,NA,TRBJ1-1,NA,CASSLVGTNTEAFF,TGTGCCAGCAGCTTAGTGGGGACGAACACTGAAGCTTTCTTT
TRBV28,NA,TRBJ1-5,TRBD1,CASSSTGGSNQPQHF,TGTGCCAGCAGTTCCACAGGGGGCAGCAATCAGCCCCAGCATTTT
TRBV19,NA,TRBJ2-7,NA,CADGREFYEQYF,TGTGCCGACGGACGGGAATTCTACGAGCAGTACTTC
TRBV6-6,NA,TRBJ2-3,NA,CASGGRGSSTDTQYF,TGTGCCAGCGGGGGTCGGGGGTCTAGCACAGATACGCAGTATTTT
TRBV6-1,NA,TRBJ1-6,NA,CASRQDRYNSPLHF,TGTGCCAGCAGACAGGACAGATATAATTCACCCCTCCACTTT
TRBV12-5,few,TRBJ1-1,NA,CASGLSGYTEAFF,TGTGCTAGTGGTTTGTCAGGTTACACTGAAGCTTTCTTT
TRBV4-2,once,TRBJ1-2,TRBD1,CASSQEGQGAGGYTF,TGTGCCAGCAGCCAAGAGGGGCAGGGGGCAGGGGGCTACACCTTC
TRBV6-1,NA,TRBJ1-5,NA,CASSGGQGQPQHF,TGTGCCAGCAGCGGAGGGCAGGGACAGCCCCAGCATTTT
TRBV4-1,once,TRBJ1-1,NA,CASSHPPRAGQRQEAFF,TGCGCCAGCAGCCATCCCCCCCGAGCAGGCCAAAGACAAGAAGCTTTCTTT
TRBV2,NA,TRBJ2-2,TRBD1,CASTGQGNTGELFF,TGTGCCAGCACCGGACAGGGGAACACCGGGGAGCTGTTTTTT
TRBV11-2,NA,TRBJ2-2,NA,CASTPQGEAGELFF,TGTGCCAGCACCCCCCAGGGTGAGGCCGGGGAGCTGTTTTTT
TRBV18,once,TRBJ2-7,TRBD2,CASSLTSGKADEQYF,TGTGCCAGCTCACTTACTAGCGGTAAAGCGGACGAGCAGTACTTC
TRBV28,NA,TRBJ1-5,TRBD1,CASSLLQGGKPQHF,TGTGCCAGCAGTTTGCTACAGGGGGGGAAGCCCCAGCATTTT
TRBV28,NA,TRBJ2-7,TRBD1,CASTLRGPAGEQYF,TGTGCCAGCACTCTCAGGGGGCCCGCTGGGGAGCAGTACTTC
TRBV6-5,NA,TRBJ2-7,TRBD2,CASSYAGAGSHYEQYF,TGTGCCAGCAGTTACGCGGGAGCGGGGTCCCACTACGAGCAGTACTTC
TRBV5-6,NA,TRBJ2-7,NA,CASSRSPSLGDYEQYF,TGTGCCAGCAGCCGGTCCCCCTCTCTAGGGGACTACGAGCAGTACTTC
TRBV7-2,NA,TRBJ2-6,NA,CASSFSGAISGANVLTF,TGTGCCAGCAGCTTTTCGGGGGCCATCTCTGGGGCCAACGTCCTGACTTTC
TRBV11-2,NA,TRBJ2-3,TRBD2,CASSFGGVTDTQYF,TGTGCCAGCAGCTTTGGGGGGGTCACAGATACGCAGTATTTT
TRBV29-1,NA,TRBJ2-5,NA,CSVRAGQETQYF,TGCAGCGTTCGGGCAGGCCAAGAGACCCAGTACTTC
TRBV4-1,NA,TRBJ1-6,NA,CASSQDWPTSPLHF,TGCGCCAGCAGCCAAGATTGGCCGACCTCACCCCTCCACTTT
TRBV19,NA,TRBJ1-5,NA,CASSIGDSNQPQHF,TGTGCCAGTAGTATAGGAGATAGCAATCAGCCCCAGCATTTT
TRBV4-3,NA,TRBJ1-4,NA,CASSQDLGTLIEKLFF,TGCGCCAGCAGCCAAGATCTCGGGACCTTAATTGAAAAACTGTTTTTT
TRBV4-3,NA,TRBJ2-7,NA,CASSQDNRGYDYEQYF,TGCGCCAGCAGCCAAGATAATAGAGGGTACGACTACGAGCAGTACTTC
TRBV7-2,NA,TRBJ2-1,NA,CASSLGTYYNEQFF,TGTGCCAGCAGCTTGGGGACTTACTACAATGAGCAGTTCTTC
TRBV7-2,NA,TRBJ1-1,NA,CASSLRGQKEAFF,TGTGCCAGCAGCTTAAGAGGACAGAAAGAAGCTTTCTTT
TRBV5-4,NA,TRBJ2-3,NA,CASGTPGTQYF,TGTGCCAGCGGGACCCCGGGTACGCAGTATTTT
TRBV29-1,NA,TRBJ1-5,NA,CSVAGFNQPQHF,TGCAGCGTTGCAGGGTTCAATCAGCCCCAGCATTTT
TRBV18,NA,TRBJ1-1,NA,CASSPVQGLMNTEAFF,TGTGCCAGCTCACCGGTACAGGGCCTTATGAACACTGAAGCTTTCTTT
TRBV5-6,NA,TRBJ2-1,TRBD2,CASSLTTSGRYNEQFF,TGTGCCAGCAGCCTAACGACTAGCGGGAGATACAATGAGCAGTTCTTC
TRBV28,NA,TRBJ1-3,TRBD1,CASTWTGVGNTIYF,TGTGCCAGCACCTGGACAGGGGTCGGAAACACCATATATTTT
TRBV10-3,NA,TRBJ1-6,NA,CAITMDLARGSPLHF,TGTGCCATCACTATGGACCTCGCGAGGGGTTCACCCCTCCACTTT
TRBV19,NA,TRBJ1-2,NA,CASSRRSEVNYGYTF,TGTGCCAGTAGTAGGAGGAGCGAAGTGAACTATGGCTACACCTTC
TRBV18,NA,TRBJ1-2,TRBD1,CASSEGQGGANYGYTF,TGTGCCAGCTCGGAAGGACAGGGCGGCGCGAACTATGGCTACACCTTC
TRBV4-1,once,TRBJ2-1,TRBD1,CASSQGSGQGYNEQFF,TGCGCCAGCAGCCAAGGGTCGGGACAGGGCTACAATGAGCAGTTCTTC
TRBV5-1,NA,TRBJ2-5,TRBD1,CASSPKTGGETQYF,TGCGCCAGCAGCCCCAAAACAGGGGGAGAGACCCAGTACTTC
TRBV11-2,NA,TRBJ1-5,NA,CASSLQGYSNQPQHF,TGTGCCAGCAGCTTACAGGGGTATAGCAATCAGCCCCAGCATTTT
TRBV5-1,NA,TRBJ2-7,NA,CASSLGQHYEQYF,TGCGCCAGCAGCTTGGGACAGCACTACGAGCAGTACTTC
TRBV12-5,NA,TRBJ1-2,NA,CASGLGQNYGYTF,TGTGCTAGTGGTTTGGGCCAGAACTATGGCTACACCTTC
TRBV7-2,NA,TRBJ2-2,NA,CASSFLLGAGTGELFF,TGTGCCAGCAGTTTTTTATTGGGGGCGGGTACCGGGGAGCTGTTTTTT
TRBV7-3,NA,TRBJ1-1,TRBD1,CASSLTGGRGTEAFF,TGTGCCAGCAGCCTAACAGGGGGTCGGGGCACTGAAGCTTTCTTT
TRBV6-1,NA,TRBJ2-3,TRBD2,CASSEGGGADTQYF,TGTGCCAGCAGTGAGGGTGGGGGGGCAGATACGCAGTATTTT
TRBV9,NA,TRBJ1-4,NA,CASSFGDGGFNEKLFF,TGTGCCAGCAGCTTCGGAGATGGGGGATTCAATGAAAAACTGTTTTTT
TRBV5-5,NA,TRBJ1-6,NA,CASSKRDFTHGSPLHF,TGTGCCAGCAGCAAAAGGGACTTCACTCACGGTTCACCCCTCCACTTT